This TCR beta chain was retrieved from a study of blood T cell repertoires in COVID-19. The wider study: Acute-phase and convalescent COVID-19 samples originated in the United States, Italy and Spain.

Clones were read by immunoSEQ multiplex PCR, and TCRdb kept only the in-frame ones, dropping some. The data hold roughly 140,000 clones, with 85% observed a single time. Germline V CDR1 and CDR2: SGHRS, YFSETQ. V lost 4 bases to trimming and J lost 5 bases; unmatched junction nucleotides: 6. The CDR3 totals 15 residues. In terms of age and location, participants ranged from roughly 18 to 90 years and lived in about 25 US areas. Cohort 3 donors counted as recovered after two negative PCRs, clearance, or resolved symptoms. The receptor's source is a woman aged 40 to 49 who had recovered from COVID-19. This chain uses TRBV5-1 with TRBJ1-5; 10 bases agree with TRBD1. Sequencing used PBMCs or T cells enriched from blood (not recorded which). CDR3 DNA: TGCGCCAGCAGCCACGATGGGACAGGGGATCAGCCCCAGCATTTT. It encodes CASSHDGTGDQPQHF.